This TCR beta chain stems from a study of T cells in Graves' hyperthyroidism and ophthalmopathy. The CDR3 spans 20 residues. V shed 2 bases, J shed 0 bases, and the junction held 16 bases outside the gene matches. From germline, CDR1 is MDHEN and CDR2 SYDVKM. RNA transcripts provided the source from which TCR beta CDR3 regions were amplified. HTBI primers were employed in a first-round RT-PCR of the TCR CDR3. TCRdb passed the multiplex PCR reads through MiXCR, listing each CDR3 protein once. The sample shows under 450,000 distinct CDR3 sequences, approximately 15% of them seen only once. Material: blood. The chain couples TRBV28 to TRBJ1-5; TRBD1 aligns across 7 bases. The receptor's source is a woman aged 18-30 years with Graves' hyperthyroidism. CDR3 residues: CASSLTLGGTGLFSNQPQHF. CDR3 nucleotide sequence: TGTGCCAGCAGTTTAACCCTAGGGGGCACGGGCCTGTTTAGCAATCAGCCCCAGCATTTT.